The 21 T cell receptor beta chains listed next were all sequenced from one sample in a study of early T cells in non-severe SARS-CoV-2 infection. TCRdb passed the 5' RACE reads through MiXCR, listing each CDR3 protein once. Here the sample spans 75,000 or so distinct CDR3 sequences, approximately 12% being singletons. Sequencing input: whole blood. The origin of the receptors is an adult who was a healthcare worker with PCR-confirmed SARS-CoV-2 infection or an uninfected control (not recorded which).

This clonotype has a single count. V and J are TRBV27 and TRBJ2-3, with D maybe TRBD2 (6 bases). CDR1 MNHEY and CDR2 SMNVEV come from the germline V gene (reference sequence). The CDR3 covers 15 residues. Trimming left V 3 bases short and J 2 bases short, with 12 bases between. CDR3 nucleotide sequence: TGTGCCAGCAGTTTTGGAGGGCAATTCACAGATACGCAGTATTTT. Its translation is CASSFGGQFTDTQYF.

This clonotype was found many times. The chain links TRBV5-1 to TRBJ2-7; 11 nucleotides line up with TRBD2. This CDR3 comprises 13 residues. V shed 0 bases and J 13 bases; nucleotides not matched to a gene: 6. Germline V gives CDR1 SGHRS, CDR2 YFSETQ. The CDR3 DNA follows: TGCGCCAGCAGCTTGGGGGGACTAGCGGCTGTATACTTC. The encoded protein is CASSLGGLAAVYF.

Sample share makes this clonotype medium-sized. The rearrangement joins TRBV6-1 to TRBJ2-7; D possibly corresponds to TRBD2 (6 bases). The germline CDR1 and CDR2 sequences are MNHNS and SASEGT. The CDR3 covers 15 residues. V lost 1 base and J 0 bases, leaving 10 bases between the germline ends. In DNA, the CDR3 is TGTGCCAGCAGTGAAGTTAGCGGCAGCTCCTACGAGCAGTACTTC. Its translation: CASSEVSGSSYEQYF.

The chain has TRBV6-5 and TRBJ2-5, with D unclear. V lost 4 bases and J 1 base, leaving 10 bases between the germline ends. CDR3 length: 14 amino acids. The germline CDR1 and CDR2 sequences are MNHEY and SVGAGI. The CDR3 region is CASSLVTPQETQYF. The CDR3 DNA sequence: TGTGCCAGCAGTTTAGTGACCCCCCAAGAGACCCAGTACTTC.

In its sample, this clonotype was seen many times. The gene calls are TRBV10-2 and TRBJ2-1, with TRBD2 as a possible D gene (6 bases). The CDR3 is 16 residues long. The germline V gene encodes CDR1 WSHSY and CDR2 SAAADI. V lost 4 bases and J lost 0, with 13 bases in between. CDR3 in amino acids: CASSAQGTYSYNEQFF. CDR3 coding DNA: TGCGCCAGCAGTGCTCAAGGGACTTACTCCTACAATGAGCAGTTCTTC.

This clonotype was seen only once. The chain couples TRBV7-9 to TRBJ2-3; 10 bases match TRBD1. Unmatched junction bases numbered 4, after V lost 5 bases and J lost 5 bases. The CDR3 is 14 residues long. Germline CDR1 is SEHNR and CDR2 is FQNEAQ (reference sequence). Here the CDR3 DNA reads TGTGCCAGCAGCCCTAGGACAGGGGGAGATACGCAGTATTTT. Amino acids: CASSPRTGGDTQYF.

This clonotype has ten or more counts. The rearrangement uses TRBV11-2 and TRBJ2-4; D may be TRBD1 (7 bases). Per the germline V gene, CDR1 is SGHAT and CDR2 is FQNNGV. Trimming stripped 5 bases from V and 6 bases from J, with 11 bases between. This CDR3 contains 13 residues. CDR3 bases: TGTGCCAGCAGCGCGGGACAGCTAAACATTCAGTACTTC. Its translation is CASSAGQLNIQYF.

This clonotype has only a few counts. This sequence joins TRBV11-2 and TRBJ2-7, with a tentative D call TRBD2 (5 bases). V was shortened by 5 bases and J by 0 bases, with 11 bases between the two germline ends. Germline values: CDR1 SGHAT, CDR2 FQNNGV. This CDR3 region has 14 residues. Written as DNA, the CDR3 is TGTGCCAGCAGCCCAATAGGGAGCTCCTACGAGCAGTACTTC. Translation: CASSPIGSSYEQYF.

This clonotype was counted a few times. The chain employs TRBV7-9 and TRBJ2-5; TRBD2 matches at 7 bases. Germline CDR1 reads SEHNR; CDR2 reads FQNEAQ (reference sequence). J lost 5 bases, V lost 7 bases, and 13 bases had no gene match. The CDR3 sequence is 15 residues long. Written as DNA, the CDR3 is TGTGCCAGCATCCGAGCTGGCGGGGGATCCGAGACCCAGTACTTC. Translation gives CASIRAGGGSETQYF. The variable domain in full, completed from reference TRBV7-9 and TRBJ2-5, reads DTGVSQNPRHKITKRGQNVTFRCDPISEHNRLYWYRQTLGQGPEFLTYFQNEAQLEKSRLLSDRFSAERPKGSFSTLEIQRTEQGDSAMYLCASIRAGGGSETQYFGPGTRLLVL.

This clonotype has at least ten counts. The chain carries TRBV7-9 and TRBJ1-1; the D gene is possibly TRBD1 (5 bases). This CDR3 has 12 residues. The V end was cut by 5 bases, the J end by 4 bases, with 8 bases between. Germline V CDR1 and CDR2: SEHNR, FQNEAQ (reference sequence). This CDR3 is CASSHGGTEAFF. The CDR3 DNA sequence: TGTGCCAGCAGCCATGGGGGCACTGAAGCTTTCTTT.

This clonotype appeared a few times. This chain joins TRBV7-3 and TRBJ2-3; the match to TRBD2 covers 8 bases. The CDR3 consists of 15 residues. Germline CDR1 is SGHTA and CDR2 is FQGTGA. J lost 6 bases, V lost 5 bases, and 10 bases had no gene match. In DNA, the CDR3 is TGTGCCAGCAGCACCAGCGGGGGTCTTGGTGATACGCAGTATTTT. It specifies CASSTSGGLGDTQYF.

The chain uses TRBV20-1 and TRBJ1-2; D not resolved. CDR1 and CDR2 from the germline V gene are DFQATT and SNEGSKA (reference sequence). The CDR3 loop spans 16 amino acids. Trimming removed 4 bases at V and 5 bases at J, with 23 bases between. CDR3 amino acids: CSAKPRSEPGLYGYTF. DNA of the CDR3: TGCAGTGCTAAACCACGGTCCGAACCAGGTTTATATGGCTACACCTTC.

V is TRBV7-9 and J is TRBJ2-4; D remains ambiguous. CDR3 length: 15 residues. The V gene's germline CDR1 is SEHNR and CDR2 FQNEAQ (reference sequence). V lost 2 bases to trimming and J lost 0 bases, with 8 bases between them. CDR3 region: CASSLHDLAKNIQYF. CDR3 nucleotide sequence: TGTGCCAGCAGCTTACACGATTTAGCCAAAAACATTCAGTACTTC. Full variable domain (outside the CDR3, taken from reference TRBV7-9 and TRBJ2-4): DTGVSQNPRHKITKRGQNVTFRCDPISEHNRLYWYRQTLGQGPEFLTYFQNEAQLEKSRLLSDRFSAERPKGSFSTLEIQRTEQGDSAMYLCASSLHDLAKNIQYFGAGTRLSVL.

For the CDR3, the DNA is TGTGCCAGCAGCTTAAATATGGGAGAGACCCAGTACTTC. This encodes CASSLNMGETQYF. This chain links TRBV7-3 with TRBJ2-5; no clear D. Trimming shortened V by 1 base and J by 4 bases, and 7 bases separated the two germline ends. The CDR3 is 13 amino acids. Germline CDR1 reads SGHTA; CDR2 reads FQGTGA.

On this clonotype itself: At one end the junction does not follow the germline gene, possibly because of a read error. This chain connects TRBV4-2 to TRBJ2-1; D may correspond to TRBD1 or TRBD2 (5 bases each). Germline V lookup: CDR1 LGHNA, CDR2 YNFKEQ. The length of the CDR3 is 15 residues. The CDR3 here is CAGSPHLRDRAEQFF. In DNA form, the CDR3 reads TGTGCCGGCAGCCCCCATCTGAGGGACCGGGCTGAGCAGTTCTTC.

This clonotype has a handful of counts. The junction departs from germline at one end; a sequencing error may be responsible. As DNA, the CDR3 is TGTGCCAGTAGTTTAGACAGGTCCCAATCGCGTCGGTACTTC. The encoded protein is CASSLDRSQSRRYF. The chain couples TRBV19 to TRBJ2-4; TRBD1 is a possible D gene (6 bases). The CDR3 consists of 14 residues. Germline-derived CDR1 and CDR2 are LNHDA and SQIVND (reference sequence).

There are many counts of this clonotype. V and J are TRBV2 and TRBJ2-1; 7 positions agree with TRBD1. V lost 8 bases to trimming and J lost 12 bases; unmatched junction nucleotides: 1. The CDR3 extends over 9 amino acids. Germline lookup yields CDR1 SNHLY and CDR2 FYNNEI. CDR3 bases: TGTGCCAGCCAGGGGGTGCAGTTCTTC. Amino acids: CASQGVQFF.

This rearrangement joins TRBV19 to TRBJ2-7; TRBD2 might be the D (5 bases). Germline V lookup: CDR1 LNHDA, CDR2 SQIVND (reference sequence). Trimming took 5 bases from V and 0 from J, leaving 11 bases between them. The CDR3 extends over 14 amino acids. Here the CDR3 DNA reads TGTGCCAGTAGTGAAACAGACTACTCCTACGAGCAGTACTTC. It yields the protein CASSETDYSYEQYF.

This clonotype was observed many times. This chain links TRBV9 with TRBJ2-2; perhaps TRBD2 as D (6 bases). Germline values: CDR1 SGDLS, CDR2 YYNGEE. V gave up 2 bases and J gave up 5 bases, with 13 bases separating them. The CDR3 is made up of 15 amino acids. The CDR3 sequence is CASSVTGRSTGELFF. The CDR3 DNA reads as TGTGCCAGCAGCGTCACCGGGAGATCAACCGGGGAGCTGTTTTTT.

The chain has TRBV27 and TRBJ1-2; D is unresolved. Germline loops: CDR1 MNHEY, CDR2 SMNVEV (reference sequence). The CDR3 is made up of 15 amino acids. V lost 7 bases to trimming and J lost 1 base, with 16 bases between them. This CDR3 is CASKSAIGVNYGYTF. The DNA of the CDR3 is TGTGCCAGCAAATCCGCTATAGGAGTTAACTATGGCTACACCTTC.

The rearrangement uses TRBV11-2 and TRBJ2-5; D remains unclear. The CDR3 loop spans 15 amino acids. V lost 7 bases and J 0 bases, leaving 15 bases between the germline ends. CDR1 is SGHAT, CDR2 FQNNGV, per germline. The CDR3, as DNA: TGTGCCAGCAAGCTGTTATCAAGGTACCAAGAGACCCAGTACTTC. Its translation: CASKLLSRYQETQYF.